These 29 T cell receptor beta chains originate from one sample sequenced in a study of cytomegalovirus exposure and HLA in healthy donors. The PCR used 60 Vbeta and 13 Jbeta primers. Method: immunoSEQ multiplex PCR; TCRdb's copy keeps in-frame clones and lacks some. The table lists 250,000 to 350,000 clones, approximately 90% of them singletons. The sequenced sample was PBMCs. The receptors stem from a man aged 35 to 55 in good health and CMV-seropositive.

The chain is built from TRBV29-1 and TRBJ2-1, with D possibly matching TRBD2 (5 bases). Deletions cut 0 bases from V and 4 bases from J, with 10 bases between. Germline-derived CDR1 and CDR2 are SQVTM and ANQGSEA. The CDR3 has 14 amino acids. The CDR3 nucleotides read TGCAGCGTTGAAGATTACGGGAAATACAATGAGCAGTTCTTC. Its protein is CSVEDYGKYNEQFF.

The chain combines TRBV10-3 with TRBJ2-3, with D perhaps matching TRBD2 (6 bases). Germline V gives CDR1 ENHRY, CDR2 SYGVKD. V gave up 4 bases and J gave up 4 bases, with 18 bases separating them. The CDR3 covers 16 residues. The CDR3 region has the DNA TGTGCCATCAGTGGTACCGGGACGGGAGAGCCAGATACGCAGTATTTT. It specifies CAISGTGTGEPDTQYF.

This chain connects TRBV11-1 to TRBJ1-1, with a weak D call TRBD1 (6 bases). With 5 bases removed from V and 5 bases from J, the gap between germline ends came to 18 bases. The CDR3 sequence is 15 residues long. Germline CDR1 is SGHAT and CDR2 is FQDESV (reference sequence). The CDR3: CASSRSGLQGTEAFF. CDR3 nucleotide sequence: TGTGCCAGCAGCCGATCCGGCCTCCAGGGGACTGAAGCTTTCTTT.

This clone has at least ten counts. The chain uses TRBV19 and TRBJ1-1; D ambiguous. Trimming left V 1 base short and J 3 bases short, with 6 bases between. The CDR3 length is 13 residues. Germline CDR1 is LNHDA and CDR2 is SQIVND (reference sequence). The CDR3 DNA reads TGTGCCAGTAGTATAGTCCGGGACACTGAAGCTTTCTTT. Translated, it gives CASSIVRDTEAFF. Together with reference TRBV19 and TRBJ1-1, the CDR3 gives the full variable domain: DGGITQSPKYLFRKEGQNVTLSCEQNLNHDAMYWYRQDPGQGLRLIYYSQIVNDFQKGDIAEGYSVSREKKESFPLTVTSAQKNPTAFYLCASSIVRDTEAFFGQGTRLTVV.

This clone has a single count. V is TRBV12-5 and J is TRBJ2-3; the match to TRBD2 covers 10 bases. With V trimmed by 2 bases and J by 2 bases, 7 bases remained unmatched. This CDR3 region has 17 residues. The germline CDR1 and CDR2 sequences are LGHNT and FRNRAP. The CDR3 loop reads CASGLFPSGSDTDTQYF. Here the CDR3 DNA reads TGTGCTAGTGGTTTGTTCCCTAGCGGGAGTGACACAGATACGCAGTATTTT. Complete variable domain (other parts from reference TRBV12-5 and TRBJ2-3): DARVTQTPRHKVTEMGQEVTMRCQPILGHNTVFWYRQTMMQGLELLAYFRNRAPLDDSGMPKDRFSAEMPDATLATLKIQPSEPRDSAVYFCASGLFPSGSDTDTQYFGPGTRLTVL.

The gene calls are TRBV7-9 and TRBJ2-5; D is possibly TRBD2 (5 bases). V shed 0 bases and J shed 0 bases, with 11 bases lying between them. CDR3 length equals 16 residues. Per germline, CDR1 SEHNR and CDR2 FQNEAQ (reference sequence). The CDR3 spells CASSLAYVSDQETQYF. As DNA, the CDR3 is TGTGCCAGCAGCTTAGCTTACGTTAGCGACCAAGAGACCCAGTACTTC.

The rearrangement uses TRBV25-1 and TRBJ2-2; tentatively, D is TRBD1 (5 bases). The CDR3 is made up of 15 amino acids. The ends were cut back, 2 bases at V and 4 bases at J, with 11 bases in the middle. The V gene's germline CDR1 is MGHDK and CDR2 SYGVNS. The CDR3 sequence: CASSETRTTTGELFF. Written as DNA, the CDR3 is TGTGCCAGCAGTGAAACAAGGACAACCACCGGGGAGCTGTTTTTT.

The chain links TRBV11-1 to TRBJ2-3, with D possibly being TRBD1 (5 bases). This CDR3 is 15 amino acids long. Germline V gene sequence: CDR1 SGHAT, CDR2 FQDESV (reference sequence). The V end lost 0 bases, the J end lost 3 bases, and 10 bases lay between the germline ends. The CDR3 loop is CASSLALRTTDTQYF. In nucleotides, the CDR3 is TGTGCCAGCAGCTTAGCGCTAAGGACAACAGATACGCAGTATTTT.

This clone was observed a single time. J is TRBJ2-7 and V is TRBV29-1, with D maybe TRBD2 (5 bases). V lost 2 bases and J 0 bases, leaving 5 bases between the germline ends. Germline V gives CDR1 SQVTM, CDR2 ANQGSEA. CDR3 size: 12 residues. CDR3 protein: CSVESGSYEQYF. CDR3 DNA: TGCAGCGTTGAAAGCGGCTCCTACGAGCAGTACTTC.

This clone showed up just a few times. The J gene is TRBJ2-1, the V gene TRBV7-9, with 10 bases that match TRBD1. Trimming at V came to 5 bases and at J to 6 bases, leaving 7 bases not matched to a gene. In germline, CDR1 is SEHNR, CDR2 FQNEAQ (reference sequence). The CDR3 contains 15 residues. CDR3 sequence (DNA): TGTGCCAGCAGCCCGCCCGGGACAGGGGTCAATGAGCAGTTCTTC. This codes for CASSPPGTGVNEQFF.

This clone came up a few times. The chain carries TRBV5-5 and TRBJ2-7, with 10 bases identical to TRBD1. Germline trimming cut 3 bases from V and 13 bases from J; bases unmatched to any gene: 10. The CDR3 extends over 13 amino acids. CDR1 is SGHKS and CDR2 is YYEKEE in the germline V gene (reference sequence). CDR3: CASSSRGQGIEYF. CDR3 DNA: TGTGCCAGCAGCTCCAGGGGACAGGGGATTGAATACTTC. Full variable domain (rest looked up from reference TRBV5-5 and TRBJ2-7): DAGVTQSPTHLIKTRGQQVTLRCSPISGHKSVSWYQQVLGQGPQFIFQYYEKEERGRGNFPDRFSARQFPNYSSELNVNALLLGDSALYLCASSSRGQGIEYFGPGTRLTVT.

V and J are TRBV27 and TRBJ2-3; TRBD2 matches 9 bases. Germline assignment: CDR1 MNHEY and CDR2 SMNVEV (reference sequence). This CDR3 region has 16 residues. With V trimmed by 6 bases and J by 0 bases, 7 bases remained unmatched. CDR3 bases: TGTGCCAGCAGGCGCGCCGCGGGAGGGAGCACAGATACGCAGTATTTT. This translates into CASRRAAGGSTDTQYF.

V usage is TRBV27 and J usage is TRBJ2-7; D unresolved. With 1 base removed from V and 2 bases from J, the gap between germline ends came to 6 bases. The CDR3 loop spans 13 amino acids. Germline V gene lookup returns CDR1 MNHEY and CDR2 SMNVEV (reference sequence). The CDR3: CASSLFPTYEQYF. In DNA form, the CDR3 reads TGTGCCAGCAGTTTATTTCCAACCTACGAGCAGTACTTC.

The V gene is TRBV18, the J gene TRBJ2-7, with D perhaps matching TRBD2 (6 bases). The length of the CDR3 is 16 residues. From germline, CDR1 is KGHSH and CDR2 LQKENI. V lost 6 bases and J lost 0, with 18 bases in between. This chain's CDR3 is CASSPGPLASSYEQYF. The CDR3 DNA follows: TGTGCCAGCTCCCCAGGACCCCTAGCGTCCTCCTACGAGCAGTACTTC.

The chain recombines TRBV9 with TRBJ2-5; 9 bases are a match to TRBD2. The DNA end lines up better with TRBJ2-7; the J call may be wrong. Germline CDR1 SGDLS, CDR2 YYNGEE. The CDR3 extends over 18 amino acids. The CDR3 is CASSVVAGGPGVGDEQYF. CDR3 DNA sequence: TGTGCCAGCAGCGTAGTCGCGGGAGGGCCCGGCGTTGGAGACGAGCAGTACTTC.

The J gene is TRBJ2-1, the V gene TRBV18, with TRBD2 matching 12 bases. Germline trimming cut 1 base from V and 4 bases from J; bases unmatched to any gene: 5. The CDR3 is made up of 17 amino acids. Germline V CDR1 and CDR2: KGHSH, LQKENI. CDR3 loop: CASSPLLAGGPYNEQFF. CDR3 sequence (DNA): TGTGCCAGCTCACCACTTCTAGCGGGAGGGCCGTACAATGAGCAGTTCTTC. The full variable domain, in which reference TRBV18 and TRBJ2-1 provide the parts outside the CDR3, is NAGVMQNPRHLVRRRGQEARLRCSPMKGHSHVYWYRQLPEEGLKFMVYLQKENIIDESGMPKERFSAEFPKEGPSILRIQQVVRGDSAAYFCASSPLLAGGPYNEQFFGPGTRLTVL.

The chain recombines TRBV30 with TRBJ2-1; 9 nucleotides match TRBD2. From germline, CDR1 is GTSNPN and CDR2 SVGIG (reference sequence). CDR3 size: 14 residues. Trimming at V came to 7 bases and at J to 6 bases, leaving 10 bases not matched to a gene. The CDR3 nucleotides are TGTGCCTACTACTTGCGGGAGGGCCGCAATGAGCAGTTCTTC. Translating gives CAYYLREGRNEQFF.

This clone was detected once. This chain links TRBV7-2 with TRBJ2-1; 11 bases are shared with TRBD2. Germline assignment: CDR1 SGHTA and CDR2 FQGNSA. CDR3 length: 16 amino acids. V lost 3 bases to trimming and J lost 5 bases; unmatched junction nucleotides: 6. The CDR3 sequence: CASSFYGTSGHNEQFF. The CDR3 nucleotides read TGTGCCAGCAGCTTTTACGGGACTAGCGGTCACAATGAGCAGTTCTTC.

This chain joins TRBV4-1 and TRBJ2-7; no firm D call. The length of the CDR3 is 14 residues. Germline CDR1 reads MGHRA; CDR2 reads YSYEKL. V was clipped by 0 bases and J by 3 bases, with 9 bases between them. The CDR3 loop reads CASSQDAGFYEQYF. The CDR3 coding sequence is TGCGCCAGCAGCCAAGATGCAGGTTTCTACGAGCAGTACTTC.

This chain joins TRBV4-3 and TRBJ2-2; 10 nucleotides line up with TRBD2. Losses at the gene ends were 0 bases for V and 0 bases for J; bases not matched to a gene: 1. Germline V CDR1 and CDR2: LGHNA, YSLEER. The CDR3 loop spans 17 amino acids. CDR3 sequence reads: CASSQEAGGANTGELFF. The DNA of the CDR3 is TGCGCCAGCAGCCAAGAAGCGGGAGGGGCGAACACCGGGGAGCTGTTTTTT.

V and J are TRBV7-8 and TRBJ2-7, with 8 bases identical to TRBD2. The V gene's germline CDR1 is SGHVS and CDR2 FQNEAQ. The CDR3 runs to 15 residues. Trimming took 7 bases from V and 6 from J; bases not matched to a gene: 14. The CDR3 protein is CASTGGRPTTSEQYF. CDR3 coding DNA: TGTGCCAGCACTGGCGGGAGGCCAACAACCTCCGAGCAGTACTTC.

J is TRBJ2-5 and V is TRBV2; tentative D call: TRBD2 (6 bases). With 5 bases removed from V and 4 bases from J, the gap between germline ends came to 17 bases. CDR3 size: 15 residues. The germline CDR1 and CDR2 sequences are SNHLY and FYNNEI. CDR3 in DNA: TGTGCCAGCAGTCCTAGGGCGGGATCGGGAGAGACCCAGTACTTC. Residues: CASSPRAGSGETQYF.

The chain carries TRBV4-1 and TRBJ2-5; 9 nucleotides agree with TRBD2. The V gene end was trimmed by 0 bases and the J gene end by 4 bases; junction bases not matched to a gene: 6. Per the germline V gene, CDR1 is MGHRA and CDR2 is YSYEKL. This CDR3 comprises 16 residues. The CDR3, as DNA: TGCGCCAGCAGCCAAGAAACTAGCGGGCGCGGAGAGACCCAGTACTTC. Its protein is CASSQETSGRGETQYF.

The CDR3 DNA is TGTGCCAGCAGCTCGACATCCGGGACAAAGTACTTC. Translation: CASSSTSGTKYF. This rearrangement joins TRBV7-3 to TRBJ2-7; tentative D call: TRBD1 (6 bases). This CDR3 is built from 12 residues. The germline CDR1 and CDR2 sequences are SGHTA and FQGTGA. V shed 4 bases and J shed 11 bases, with 15 bases lying between them.

The rearrangement joins TRBV9 to TRBJ2-1, with TRBD2 identical over 7 bases. The V and J ends lost 3 bases and 2 bases, in that order; junction bases with no gene match: 2. CDR1 SGDLS and CDR2 YYNGEE come from the germline V gene. The CDR3 totals 14 residues. The CDR3 protein is CASSGGGAYNEQFF. The CDR3, as DNA: TGTGCCAGCAGCGGGGGAGGGGCCTACAATGAGCAGTTCTTC.

V is TRBV19 and J is TRBJ1-5, with TRBD1 identical over 8 bases. V gave up 6 bases and J gave up 5 bases; unmatched junction bases: 9. CDR1 is LNHDA, CDR2 SQIVND, per germline (reference sequence). The CDR3 covers 15 residues. The CDR3 coding sequence is TGTGCCAGTAGCCCCCCGGACAGGGTCGATCAGCCCCAGCATTTT. Amino acids: CASSPPDRVDQPQHF.

The rearrangement joins TRBV4-2 to TRBJ1-1; 8 bases match TRBD1. The germline gives CDR1 LGHNA, CDR2 YNFKEQ. The CDR3 runs 17 residues. The V segment lost 0 bases and the J segment 6 bases; nucleotides outside the gene matches: 12. Written as DNA, the CDR3 is TGTGCCAGCAGCCAAGACCTAGGGACAGGAAGTCTCTCTGAAGCTTTCTTT. This encodes CASSQDLGTGSLSEAFF.

This rearrangement joins TRBV28 to TRBJ1-3; 8 bases fit TRBD1. This CDR3 comprises 15 residues. Germline CDR1 MDHEN, CDR2 SYDVKM. V was pared by 5 bases and J by 0 bases, with 3 bases of the junction left unmatched. CDR3 nucleotides: TGTGCCAGCAGTCCCGGACAGGGCTCTGGAAACACCATATATTTT. Residues: CASSPGQGSGNTIYF.

The chain has TRBV18 and TRBJ1-1, with D possibly TRBD1 on 6 matching bases. Trimming removed 2 bases from V and 0 bases from J, with 7 bases in between. From germline, CDR1 is KGHSH and CDR2 LQKENI. This CDR3 region has 14 residues. The chain's CDR3 is CASSPRQVNTEAFF. The CDR3 nucleotides read TGTGCCAGCTCACCAAGACAGGTGAACACTGAAGCTTTCTTT. The entire variable domain, with the rest obtained from reference TRBV18 and TRBJ1-1, is as follows: NAGVMQNPRHLVRRRGQEARLRCSPMKGHSHVYWYRQLPEEGLKFMVYLQKENIIDESGMPKERFSAEFPKEGPSILRIQQVVRGDSAAYFCASSPRQVNTEAFFGQGTRLTVV.